The source of this TCR beta chain is a study of shared clonotypes between healthy human individuals. The V gene's germline CDR1 is MNHEY and CDR2 SMNVEV (reference sequence). There are 14 residues in the CDR3. V shed 6 bases and J 2 bases; nucleotides not matched to a gene: 3. This clone has only one observation. Measured with immunoSEQ multiplex PCR; TCRdb has only the in-frame clones, and not every one. The sample includes some 2,100,000 clones, nearly 97% of them seen just once. The clonotype comes from a man between 18 and 35 years old in good health. The gene calls are TRBV27 and TRBJ2-7; 11 nucleotides agree with TRBD1. The material sequenced was naive CD4+ T cells sorted from blood. Subset described: CD45RA+ positively selected. In nucleotides, the CDR3 is TGTGCCAGCAGCGGACAGGGGGCTACCTACGAGCAGTACTTC. This gives the protein CASSGQGATYEQYF.